The 14 T cell receptor beta chains listed next were all sequenced from one sample in a study of regulatory T cells in long-lasting Graves disease. Described time point: newly diagnosed GD, antithyroid drugs for less than 3 months. Isolated PBMC RNA provided the starting material for the TCR library. Arm-PCR of CDR3 regions with iRepertoire HTBI primers generated TCR beta libraries. TCRdb itself ran the multiplex PCR reads through MiXCR, one entry per CDR3 protein. The sample includes about 440,000 distinct CDR3 sequences, 16% of them seen just once. The data were also submitted as part of a second study, on T cells in Graves' hyperthyroidism and ophthalmopathy.

The specimen comprised peripheral blood mononuclear cells (PBMCs), sampled at new diagnosis, from a patient treated with antithyroid drugs. The receptor source for this set is a woman in her twenties or thirties with Graves disease.

This clonotype was seen only a few times. The chain uses TRBV11-1 and TRBJ2-3; 11 positions match TRBD1. J lost 0 bases, V lost 5 bases, and 4 bases had no gene match. The CDR3 sequence is 16 residues long. Germline CDR1 SGHAT, CDR2 FQDESV (reference sequence). The CDR3: CASSRGQGASTDTQYF. The CDR3 DNA reads as TGTGCCAGCAGCAGAGGACAGGGGGCTAGCACAGATACGCAGTATTTT.

This clonotype was found many times. The gene calls are TRBV20-1 and TRBJ2-1; 11 bases match TRBD2. Germline values: CDR1 DFQATT, CDR2 SNEGSKA (reference sequence). Unmatched junction bases numbered 9, after V lost 7 bases and J lost 10 bases. The CDR3 sequence is 13 residues long. In DNA, the CDR3 is TGCAGTGGGCACACTAGCGGGAGCGGGGAGCAGTTCTTC. It codes for CSGHTSGSGEQFF.

This clonotype was seen ten or more times. The chain uses TRBV6-1 and TRBJ2-1; TRBD2 matches at 8 bases. The junction had 5 bases not matched to a gene; V was cut back by 2 bases and J by 5 bases. Germline V gives CDR1 MNHNS, CDR2 SASEGT. CDR3 size: 15 residues. CDR3: CASSELQGLDNEQFF. The CDR3 DNA reads as TGTGCCAGCAGTGAACTGCAGGGACTAGACAATGAGCAGTTCTTC.

This clonotype was seen more than once but under ten times. In nucleotides, the CDR3 is TGTGCCAGCAGTGCAGTAGAACAGGGGACTAAAATCTACGAGCAGTACTTC. Protein sequence: CASSAVEQGTKIYEQYF. The chain couples TRBV6-1 to TRBJ2-7; perhaps D is TRBD1 or TRBD2 (7 bases each). The germline V and J ends were trimmed by 4 bases and 3 bases, with 22 bases remaining between them. Germline CDR1 MNHNS, CDR2 SASEGT. The CDR3 is 17 amino acids.

This CDR3 is CGTSGSVGRNTGELFF. CDR3 sequence (DNA): TGTGGGACTAGCGGGAGTGTTGGGCGAAACACCGGGGAGCTGTTTTTT. The chain has TRBV10-3 and TRBJ2-2, with 13 bases matching TRBD2. Looked up from germline, CDR1 is ENHRY and CDR2 is SYGVKD. The CDR3 runs to 16 residues.

V usage is TRBV5-6 and J usage is TRBJ2-5; D is undetermined. The CDR3 has 15 amino acids. The germline CDR1 and CDR2 sequences are SGHDT and YYEEEE. V was cut by 4 bases and J by 5 bases, with 18 bases left in between. CDR3 loop: CASSLRRLGGETQYF. CDR3 DNA sequence: TGTGCCAGCAGCCTCAGACGACTGGGTGGGGAGACCCAGTACTTC.

DNA for the CDR3: TGTGCCAGCAGCTTAACGTCCGGGGGGAACTACAATGAGCAGTTCTTC. Protein product: CASSLTSGGNYNEQFF. The chain links TRBV7-3 to TRBJ2-1, with 7 positions matching TRBD2. The CDR3 contains 16 residues. Trimming at V came to 0 bases and at J to 3 bases, leaving 5 bases not matched to a gene. Germline CDR1 reads SGHTA; CDR2 reads FQGTGA.

V usage is TRBV19 and J usage is TRBJ1-1; weak D call: TRBD1 (5 bases). Trimming cost V 3 bases and J 6 bases, with 14 bases left between them. The CDR3 consists of 14 residues. Germline CDR1 LNHDA, CDR2 SQIVND (reference sequence). The CDR3: CASSIGTGGPEAFF. CDR3 bases: TGTGCCAGTAGTATCGGGACCGGCGGTCCTGAAGCTTTCTTT.

The chain links TRBV4-1 to TRBJ1-5; TRBD1 might be the D (6 bases). Trimming took off 0 bases at V and 1 base at J, with 13 bases between the two ends. Germline V lookup: CDR1 MGHRA, CDR2 YSYEKL. The CDR3 length is 17 residues. The chain's CDR3 is CASSQEGGGGSNQPQHF. The CDR3 coding sequence is TGCGCCAGCAGCCAAGAGGGAGGGGGAGGGAGCAATCAGCCCCAGCATTTT.

This clonotype showed up just a few times. The chain carries TRBV4-3 and TRBJ1-1; possible D gene TRBD1, 5 bases. V lost 8 bases and J lost 5, with 12 bases in between. Looked up from germline, CDR1 is LGHNA and CDR2 is YSLEER. CDR3 length: 12 residues. DNA for the CDR3: TGCGCCAGCCAGAGAGGGGAAACTGAAGCTTTCTTT. Encoded protein: CASQRGETEAFF.

In this sample, this clonotype turned up many times. This chain links TRBV12-3 or TRBV12-4 with TRBJ1-1; D might be TRBD1 (6 bases). The CDR3 has 18 residues. Trimming stripped 2 bases from V and 4 bases from J, with 23 bases between. CDR3 sequence reads: CASSLMGYVEMGATEAFF. Here the CDR3 DNA reads TGTGCCAGCAGTTTAATGGGGTACGTGGAGATGGGGGCCACTGAAGCTTTCTTT.

This clonotype was recorded a few times. This rearrangement joins TRBV6-1 to TRBJ2-7; no reliable D call. V was clipped by 7 bases and J by 2 bases, with 18 bases between them. Germline assignment: CDR1 MNHNS and CDR2 SASEGT. This CDR3 contains 15 residues. The chain's CDR3 is CASKLGRLRAYEQYF. In DNA, the CDR3 is TGTGCCAGCAAACTCGGACGCCTCCGGGCCTACGAGCAGTACTTC.

The CDR3 DNA is TGTGCCATCAGTGAGAGACAGTACAATGAGCAGTTCTTC. Amino acid sequence: CAISERQYNEQFF. The V call is TRBV10-3, the J call TRBJ2-1; D may be TRBD1 (5 bases). Germline V CDR1 and CDR2: ENHRY, SYGVKD. Between the trimmed V and J ends, which lost 2 bases and 4 bases, there was a span of 6 bases. The CDR3 covers 13 residues.

This clonotype was recorded at least ten times. This chain uses TRBV11-3 with TRBJ2-2; D is uncertain. Germline V gene sequence: CDR1 SGHNT, CDR2 YENEEA. The CDR3 has 14 amino acids. Trimming stripped 5 bases from V and 2 bases from J, with 9 bases between. CDR3 amino acids: CASSPRGNTGELFF. The CDR3 region has the DNA TGTGCCAGCAGCCCGAGAGGCAACACCGGGGAGCTGTTTTTT.